A single sample is the source of the 22 T cell receptor beta chains below, sequenced in a study of CD8 T cells in ankylosing spondylitis. TCRdb used MiXCR to reprocess the 5' RACE reads, holding one entry per CDR3 protein. The sample has 250,000 to 300,000 distinct CDR3 sequences, around 20% seen once; the top ten hold 7.8%. The source material was blood, either unsorted or a sorted T cell fraction (not recorded which). These receptors originate from a male donor with ankylosing spondylitis or in good health (not recorded which).

This clonotype came up many times. The chain combines TRBV20-1 with TRBJ2-3; D is uncertain. V lost 3 bases, J lost 6 bases, and 10 bases lay in between. The CDR3 extends over 12 amino acids. The germline CDR1 and CDR2 sequences are DFQATT and SNEGSKA (reference sequence). The CDR3 DNA sequence: TGCAGTGCTAGTAAGACTTCGGATACGCAGTATTTT. This codes for CSASKTSDTQYF.

The chain links TRBV10-1 to TRBJ2-3, with 7 bases matching TRBD2. The CDR3 loop spans 17 amino acids. Germline assignment: CDR1 WNHNN and CDR2 SYGVQD (reference sequence). With 0 bases clipped from V and 2 bases from J, the junction kept 8 bases outside the gene matches. The CDR3 here is CASSESPSGRDTDTQYF. The CDR3 DNA reads TGCGCCAGCAGTGAGTCGCCTAGCGGAAGAGACACAGATACGCAGTATTTT.

This chain links TRBV5-1 with TRBJ1-6; D possibly corresponds to TRBD1 (6 bases). Trimming cost V 4 bases and J 5 bases, with 10 bases left between them. Germline V gene data show CDR1 as SGHRS and CDR2 as YFSETQ. The CDR3 consists of 14 residues. CDR3 protein: CASSEGQNNSPLHF. CDR3 in DNA: TGCGCCAGCAGCGAGGGACAAAATAATTCACCCCTCCACTTT.

CDR3 region: CASQDRNNSPLHF. As DNA, the CDR3 is TGTGCCAGCCAGGACAGGAACAATTCACCCCTCCACTTT. This sequence joins TRBV28 and TRBJ1-6, with 7 bases matching TRBD1. Germline V gene data show CDR1 as MDHEN and CDR2 as SYDVKM. The CDR3 has 13 amino acids. V lost 8 bases and J lost 7; bases outside the gene matches: 5.

This rearrangement joins TRBV11-3 to TRBJ1-1, with no clear D. Trimming shortened V by 2 bases and J by 3 bases, and 7 bases separated the two germline ends. CDR1 and CDR2 (germline): SGHNT, YENEEA. CDR3 length: 13 residues. DNA of the CDR3: TGTGCCAGCAGCTTAACCAGGTACACTGAAGCTTTCTTT. Protein sequence: CASSLTRYTEAFF.

This clonotype was seen at least ten times. The chain is built from TRBV5-1 and TRBJ1-3, with a possible D match to TRBD1 (6 bases). Trimming took 4 bases from V and 4 from J, leaving 12 bases between them. The germline gives CDR1 SGHRS, CDR2 YFSETQ. The CDR3 has 14 amino acids. This chain's CDR3 is CASSADSPGNTIYF. Here the CDR3 DNA reads TGCGCCAGCAGCGCGGACAGCCCGGGAAACACCATATATTTT.

The gene calls are TRBV29-1 and TRBJ2-1; TRBD2 agrees at 8 bases. The V gene end was trimmed by 6 bases and the J gene end by 0 bases; junction bases not matched to a gene: 7. Germline V gene lookup returns CDR1 SQVTM and CDR2 ANQGSEA. The CDR3 runs 15 residues. In nucleotides, the CDR3 is TGCAGCGTCGGAGTGAGCGGGAGCTCCTACAATGAGCAGTTCTTC. This codes for CSVGVSGSSYNEQFF.

This clonotype came up once. V and J are TRBV30 and TRBJ2-5, with 8 bases identical to TRBD2. The CDR3 runs to 16 residues. V gave up 1 base and J gave up 4 bases; unmatched junction bases: 11. The germline CDR1 and CDR2 sequences are GTSNPN and SVGIG (reference sequence). Here the CDR3 reads CAWSDEVAGSRETQYF. The CDR3 DNA sequence: TGTGCCTGGAGTGACGAGGTAGCGGGGTCCCGAGAGACCCAGTACTTC.

The V call is TRBV2, the J call TRBJ2-7; 7 bases are a match to TRBD1. After removal of 4 bases from V and 5 bases from J, the junction contained 2 bases not matched to a gene. Looked up from germline, CDR1 is SNHLY and CDR2 is FYNNEI. The CDR3 has 12 residues. As DNA, the CDR3 is TGTGCCAGCAGTGGACAGGGTAACGAGCAGTACGTC. Amino acids: CASSGQGNEQYV.

This clonotype showed up just a few times. The CDR3 nucleotides read TGTGCCAGCTCACCAGGGGAGGCCTACGAGCAGTACGTC. Translating it yields CASSPGEAYEQYV. V gene TRBV18 combines with J gene TRBJ2-7; TRBD2 might be the D (6 bases). Germline V gene sequence: CDR1 KGHSH, CDR2 LQKENI. Trimming stripped 2 bases from V and 2 bases from J, with 7 bases between. The CDR3 runs 13 residues.

In this sample, this clonotype turned up many times. This sequence joins TRBV12-3 or TRBV12-4 and TRBJ1-5, with no clear D. Trimming took off 6 bases at V and 4 bases at J, with 10 bases between the two ends. The CDR3 totals 13 residues. This chain's CDR3 is CASSLASNQPQHF. The DNA for the CDR3 is TGTGCCAGCAGCCTCGCCTCGAATCAGCCCCAGCATTTT.

This clonotype was detected many times. The chain uses TRBV28 and TRBJ1-1; maybe TRBD1 (6 bases). V was trimmed by 5 bases and J by 0 bases, leaving 10 bases between them. The CDR3 is 14 residues long. The germline V gene encodes CDR1 MDHEN and CDR2 SYDVKM. The CDR3 sequence is CASSPGALNTEAFF. The CDR3 DNA is TGTGCCAGCAGTCCGGGGGCTCTGAACACTGAAGCTTTCTTT.

This clonotype was counted a few times. This sequence joins TRBV27 and TRBJ1-5, with 8 nucleotides matching TRBD1. J lost 9 bases, V lost 8 bases, and 18 bases had no gene match. CDR1 and CDR2 (germline): MNHEY, SMNVEV (reference sequence). The CDR3 is 16 amino acids. The CDR3 coding sequence is TGTGCCAGCGACTCTCTCAAAGGACAGGGTTTTTGGCCCCAGCATTTT. Its protein is CASDSLKGQGFWPQHF.

This clonotype has just a few counts. The V call is TRBV20-1, the J call TRBJ1-1, with a weak D call TRBD1 (6 bases). The CDR3 consists of 15 residues. The germline V and J ends were trimmed by 6 bases and 2 bases, with 19 bases remaining between them. From germline, CDR1 is DFQATT and CDR2 SNEGSKA (reference sequence). CDR3 protein: CSAPDRGGVNTEAFF. The CDR3 coding sequence is TGCAGTGCCCCGGATAGGGGGGGCGTCAACACTGAAGCTTTCTTT.

The chain uses TRBV2 and TRBJ1-1; 10 nucleotides agree with TRBD1. CDR1 and CDR2 (germline): SNHLY, FYNNEI. There are 18 residues in the CDR3. Trimming at V came to 5 bases and at J to 4 bases, leaving 16 bases not matched to a gene. CDR3 DNA sequence: TGTGCCAGCAGTCGAAAAGGGTCCGGGACAGGGGCAGTCACTGAAGCTTTCTTT. Its protein is CASSRKGSGTGAVTEAFF.

The rearrangement uses TRBV28 and TRBJ2-4; 8 bases line up with TRBD1. This CDR3 contains 16 residues. Trimming cost V 4 bases and J 2 bases; bases outside gene matches: 7. From germline, CDR1 is MDHEN and CDR2 SYDVKM. DNA for the CDR3: TGTGCCAGCAGTTACGACAGGGGATTATCCAAAAACATTCAGTACTTC. It encodes CASSYDRGLSKNIQYF.

In this sample, this clonotype turned up a few times. The gene calls are TRBV19 and TRBJ1-5, with a weak D call TRBD1 (6 bases). This CDR3 contains 14 residues. From germline, CDR1 is LNHDA and CDR2 SQIVND (reference sequence). With 7 bases removed from V and 2 bases from J, the gap between germline ends came to 12 bases. The CDR3 DNA follows: TGTGCCAGTAATGGGGGGCTAGGCAATCAGCCCCAGCATTTT. This gives the protein CASNGGLGNQPQHF.

The V call is TRBV16, the J call TRBJ2-7; possibly TRBD2 for D (6 bases). V lost 4 bases, J lost 6 bases, and 13 bases lay in between. Germline lookup yields CDR1 KGHSY and CDR2 FQNENV. This CDR3 is 13 amino acids long. The CDR3 is CASSRDGGVEQYV. In nucleotides, the CDR3 is TGTGCCAGCAGCCGGGACGGGGGTGTCGAGCAGTACGTC.

The chain recombines TRBV15 with TRBJ2-3, with 13 nucleotides matching TRBD2. This CDR3 has 18 amino acids. Trimming removed 2 bases from V and 5 bases from J; junction bases left unmatched: 10. Germline assignment: CDR1 LNHNV and CDR2 YYDKDF (reference sequence). CDR3 bases: TGTGCCACCAGCAGACGGACTAGCGGGAGTGGTTTGATAGATACGCAGTATTTT. Protein product: CATSRRTSGSGLIDTQYF.

This clonotype turned up a few times. DNA of the CDR3: TGCAGTGCTAGAGATTCTGGTGGCACAGATACGCAGTATTTT. Translating gives CSARDSGGTDTQYF. J is TRBJ2-3 and V is TRBV20-1; D is uncertain. Trimming pared 0 bases from V and 1 base from J, leaving 8 bases between. Germline V gene data show CDR1 as DFQATT and CDR2 as SNEGSKA (reference sequence). The CDR3 loop spans 14 amino acids.

This clonotype was counted between two and nine times. The V gene is TRBV5-1, the J gene TRBJ1-1; D is perhaps TRBD1 (6 bases). The CDR3 contains 15 residues. The ends were cut back, 1 base at V and 1 base at J, with 11 bases in the middle. Germline V gene data show CDR1 as SGHRS and CDR2 as YFSETQ. Written as DNA, the CDR3 is TGCGCCAGCAGCTTGTGGGGACAACAGAACACTGAAGCTTTCTTT. It codes for CASSLWGQQNTEAFF. Based on the CDR3 plus reference TRBV5-1 and TRBJ1-1, the full variable domain is KAGVTQTPRYLIKTRGQQVTLSCSPISGHRSVSWYQQTPGQGLQFLFEYFSETQRNKGNFPGRFSGRQFSNSRSEMNVSTLELGDSALYLCASSLWGQQNTEAFFGQGTRLTVV.

The chain couples TRBV5-1 to TRBJ2-1; no clear D gene. The CDR3 is 16 amino acids. The ends were cut back, 0 bases at V and 6 bases at J, with 16 bases in the middle. Germline V gene lookup returns CDR1 SGHRS and CDR2 YFSETQ. The CDR3 DNA sequence: TGCGCCAGCAGCTTGGGGGATCTATTTTGGGTCAATGAGCAGTTCTTC. It specifies CASSLGDLFWVNEQFF. Based on the CDR3 plus reference TRBV5-1 and TRBJ2-1, the full variable domain is KAGVTQTPRYLIKTRGQQVTLSCSPISGHRSVSWYQQTPGQGLQFLFEYFSETQRNKGNFPGRFSGRQFSNSRSEMNVSTLELGDSALYLCASSLGDLFWVNEQFFGPGTRLTVL.